Following are 12 T cell receptor beta chains from one sample sequenced in a study of shared clonotypes between healthy human individuals. Assay: immunoSEQ multiplex PCR; the TCRdb copy retains only in-frame clones and omits some. The sample lists 780,000 or so clones, 72% occurring once. Sample: memory CD4+ T cells sorted from blood. The subset: CD45RA-negative fraction. These receptors all stem from a woman aged 25 to 39 in good health.

The chain couples TRBV5-5 to TRBJ2-7, with a weak D call TRBD1 (6 bases). Germline V gene sequence: CDR1 SGHKS, CDR2 YYEKEE (reference sequence). This CDR3 has 15 amino acids. Trimming took off 0 bases at V and 4 bases at J, with 14 bases between the two ends. CDR3 nucleotides: TGTGCCAGCAGCTTGGTGGGGGCGCCCAGGTACGAGCAGTACTTC. This codes for CASSLVGAPRYEQYF. Variable domain in full (rest from reference TRBV5-5 and TRBJ2-7): DAGVTQSPTHLIKTRGQQVTLRCSPISGHKSVSWYQQVLGQGPQFIFQYYEKEERGRGNFPDRFSARQFPNYSSELNVNALLLGDSALYLCASSLVGAPRYEQYFGPGTRLTVT.

This clone was found a few times. V and J are TRBV18 and TRBJ2-4; D is uncertain. Trimming shortened V by 3 bases and J by 9 bases, and 6 bases separated the two germline ends. Germline V lookup: CDR1 KGHSH, CDR2 LQKENI. The CDR3 is 11 residues long. DNA for the CDR3: TGTGCCAGCTCACCGGGCCTCATTCAGTACTTC. The encoded protein is CASSPGLIQYF.

This clone was counted between two and nine times. The chain joins TRBV7-9 to TRBJ2-5; D possibly corresponds to TRBD2 (6 bases). CDR1 SEHNR and CDR2 FQNEAQ come from the germline V gene (reference sequence). V was cut by 5 bases and J by 5 bases, with 15 bases left in between. The CDR3 extends over 14 amino acids. CDR3 nucleotides: TGTGCCAGCAGCGTCCACGGGGGTGCGGAGACCCAGTACTTC. It encodes CASSVHGGAETQYF.

V is TRBV5-1 and J is TRBJ2-7; TRBD1 matches at 11 bases. CDR3 length equals 14 residues. CDR1 is SGHRS, CDR2 YFSETQ, per germline. J gave up 7 bases and V 4 bases, and 7 bases lay outside the gene matches. CDR3: CASSMGQGVREQYF. In DNA form, the CDR3 reads TGCGCCAGCAGCATGGGACAGGGGGTGAGGGAGCAGTACTTC.

The gene calls are TRBV7-8 and TRBJ2-2; tentatively, D is TRBD1 or TRBD2 (5 bases each). Germline V gene data show CDR1 as SGHVS and CDR2 as FQNEAQ. The CDR3 spans 14 residues. The V and J ends lost 1 base and 5 bases respectively, with 8 bases between them. The CDR3 protein is CASSLVWGTGELFF. The CDR3 nucleotides read TGTGCCAGCAGCTTAGTGTGGGGGACCGGGGAGCTGTTTTTT.

V gene TRBV5-1 combines with J gene TRBJ2-1; 7 nucleotides match TRBD2. There are 15 residues in the CDR3. V lost 1 base, J lost 2 bases, and 3 bases stayed unmatched. Germline values: CDR1 SGHRS, CDR2 YFSETQ. CDR3 protein: CASSLTSVTYNEQFF. Here the CDR3 DNA reads TGCGCCAGCAGCTTGACTAGCGTAACCTACAATGAGCAGTTCTTC.

The CDR3 DNA reads as TGTGCCAGCAGCGCCAGTAGCGGGGGGTGGGATACGCAGTATTTT. This codes for CASSASSGGWDTQYF. The V and J genes are TRBV2 and TRBJ2-3, with 10 bases identical to TRBD2. There are 15 residues in the CDR3. The V segment lost 6 bases and the J segment 6 bases; nucleotides outside the gene matches: 9. Looked up from germline, CDR1 is SNHLY and CDR2 is FYNNEI.

V is TRBV9 and J is TRBJ2-1; 10 positions agree with TRBD1. With V trimmed by 3 bases and J by 4 bases, 4 bases remained unmatched. This CDR3 has 15 amino acids. Germline CDR1 is SGDLS and CDR2 is YYNGEE. The CDR3 is CASSGDRGPYNEQFF. CDR3 in DNA: TGTGCCAGCAGCGGGGACAGGGGCCCTTACAATGAGCAGTTCTTC.

The V and J genes are TRBV4-1 and TRBJ2-1; 14 bases are shared with TRBD2. The CDR3 is 17 residues long. After removal of 2 bases from V and 7 bases from J, the junction contained 7 bases not matched to a gene. Germline loops: CDR1 MGHRA, CDR2 YSYEKL. The CDR3: CASSQPTSGRGSNEQFF. DNA for the CDR3: TGCGCCAGCAGCCAACCGACTAGCGGGAGGGGTAGTAATGAGCAGTTCTTC.

This sequence joins TRBV10-1 and TRBJ2-1; 7 bases map to TRBD1. CDR3 length equals 14 residues. Germline CDR1 and CDR2: WNHNN and SYGVQD (reference sequence). After removal of 5 bases from V and 2 bases from J, the junction contained 3 bases not matched to a gene. The chain's CDR3 is CASSTGTAYNEQFF. The DNA of the CDR3 is TGCGCCAGCAGTACCGGGACAGCCTACAATGAGCAGTTCTTC.

This clone was found many times. The V gene is TRBV19, the J gene TRBJ1-5, with D perhaps matching TRBD1 (6 bases). The CDR3 is made up of 14 amino acids. Trimming stripped 6 bases from V and 3 bases from J, with 12 bases between. Germline V gene sequence: CDR1 LNHDA, CDR2 SQIVND (reference sequence). CDR3: CASRGTLTNQPQHF. CDR3 bases: TGTGCCAGTAGGGGGACACTCACCAATCAGCCCCAGCATTTT.

The chain recombines TRBV6-5 with TRBJ1-2, with 9 bases that match TRBD1. The germline CDR1 and CDR2 sequences are MNHEY and SVGAGI. The V and J ends lost 4 bases and 8 bases, in that order; junction bases with no gene match: 11. This CDR3 spans 15 amino acids. CDR3 sequence reads: CASSLENRGLGGYTF. CDR3 sequence (DNA): TGTGCCAGCAGTTTAGAAAACAGGGGGCTGGGGGGCTACACCTTC.